This T cell receptor beta chain appears in the sequencing data of a study of T cell responses to AZD1222 COVID-19 vaccine. Trimming pared 4 bases from V and 5 bases from J, leaving 13 bases between. This CDR3 comprises 14 residues. Germline values: CDR1 LGHDT, CDR2 YNNKEL (reference sequence). As to this clone: Its antigen is not known.

Data came from immunoSEQ multiplex PCR; TCRdb stores just in-frame clones and leaves some out. The sample has over 55,000 clones, more than 60% seen once. Notes on the study in general: Donors were chiefly white British, with a greater number of females, and clonal diversity was perhaps underestimated.

This TCR derives from an adult who received the AZD1222 COVID-19 vaccine. The sample consisted of peripheral blood, taken 28 days after the second AZD1222 dose. The chain recombines TRBV3-1 (or the pseudogene TRBV3-2) with TRBJ2-3, with D tentatively TRBD2 (5 bases). The CDR3 loop is CASSLRSGVDTQYF. CDR3 in DNA: TGTGCCAGCAGCCTGAGGAGCGGAGTAGATACGCAGTATTTT.